One and the same sample provided the 3 T cell receptor beta chains below, sequenced in a study of regulatory dendritic cells for organ transplantation (dated by TCRdb to the late 2010s). Receptors were amplified or captured by the immunoSEQ multiplex PCR assay. TCRdb's version of the immuneACCESS table is confined to in-frame rearrangements and falls short of the full clone set. An unresolved V gene accounts for under half of the shortfall where checked; the remainder is of unknown origin. The sample has about 38,000 clones on record, 75% to 95% of them singletons. The ten most abundant clones make up 0.11% of the sample. Material: naive CD8+ T cells from blood. The label giving this sample's cell subset or site can be read as: CD45RA+ naive T cells. These receptors all come from a human donor in good health.

The CDR3 loop reads CASSVAGRSNEQFF. The CDR3 DNA follows: TGTGCCAGCAGCGTAGCCGGGAGGAGCAATGAGCAGTTCTTC. This rearrangement joins TRBV9 to TRBJ2-1; TRBD2 aligns across 7 bases. CDR1 and CDR2 (germline): SGDLS, YYNGEE. J lost 6 bases, V lost 0 bases, and 3 bases had no gene match. The CDR3 spans 14 residues.

This chain connects TRBV4-1 to TRBJ2-2; a weak D match, TRBD1 (5 bases). The CDR3 is made up of 15 amino acids. V lost 1 base and J 4 bases, leaving 10 bases between the germline ends. Germline loops: CDR1 MGHRA, CDR2 YSYEKL. CDR3 bases: TGCGCCAGCAGCCAAGCACAGGTGATCACCGGGGAGCTGTTTTTT. It specifies CASSQAQVITGELFF.

This chain uses TRBV9 with TRBJ2-5; the D gene is possibly TRBD2 (6 bases). The V gene lost 4 bases and the J gene lost 8 bases, with 9 bases spanning the gap. The V gene's germline CDR1 is SGDLS and CDR2 YYNGEE. The CDR3 covers 11 residues. The chain's CDR3 is CASSLGTTQYF. For the CDR3, the DNA is TGTGCCAGCAGCCTTGGGACTACCCAGTACTTC.